In its sample, the clone carrying this T cell receptor beta chain was seen a few times. Its antigen is currently unknown. Each CDR3 protein gets one entry after TCRdb re-called the 5' RACE reads with MiXCR. The data contain about 500,000 distinct CDR3 sequences, about 17% of them singletons. Germline CDR1 LGHNA, CDR2 YSLEER. V was clipped by 0 bases and J by 5 bases, with 11 bases between them. The length of the CDR3 is 15 residues. The data stem from a study of T cells after yellow fever vaccination. Points from the study as a whole: The booster saw the reappearance of most primary-vaccination clones (approximately 97% CD4, about 88% CD8). Peak timing came faster in the weaker secondary response, day 5 versus 15.

The source is a man in his late teens or twenties who received the YFV17D yellow fever vaccine. J is TRBJ2-1 and V is TRBV4-3; tentative D call: TRBD1 (5 bases). The specimen was PBMCs, collected roughly 5 days after the first yellow fever vaccination. CDR3 sequence reads: CASSQDRREDNEQFF. The CDR3 bases are TGCGCCAGCAGCCAAGATCGCAGGGAAGACAATGAGCAGTTCTTC.